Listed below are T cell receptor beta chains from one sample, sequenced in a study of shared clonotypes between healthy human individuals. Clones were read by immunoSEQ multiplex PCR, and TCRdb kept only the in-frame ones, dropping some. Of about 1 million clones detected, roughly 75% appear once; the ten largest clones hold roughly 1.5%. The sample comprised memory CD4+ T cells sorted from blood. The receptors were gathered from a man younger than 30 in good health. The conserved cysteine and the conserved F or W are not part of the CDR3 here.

CDR3 protein: ASSEFNTGELF
J gene: TRBJ2-2
V gene: TRBV2

CDR3 protein: ASSDWGRLDEQY
J gene: TRBJ2-7
V gene: TRBV2

CDR3 protein: ASSTWEGREKLF
J gene: TRBJ1-4
V gene: TRBV2

CDR3 protein: ASSLDLAGGNEQF
J gene: TRBJ2-1
V gene: TRBV7-2

CDR3 protein: ASTPRQGILEAF
J gene: TRBJ1-1
V gene: TRBV19

CDR3 protein: ASSDQGAYEQY
J gene: TRBJ2-7
V gene: TRBV6-1

CDR3 protein: ASTEQGAPTYEQY
J gene: TRBJ2-7
V gene: TRBV11-3

CDR3 protein: ASSFTGANVLT
J gene: TRBJ2-6
V gene: TRBV5-4

CDR3 protein: ASSIGGGGNEQF
J gene: TRBJ2-1
V gene: TRBV19

CDR3 protein: ASSSQEPNSPLH
J gene: TRBJ1-6
V gene: TRBV5-1

CDR3 protein: ASSQGLAFAGTQY
J gene: TRBJ2-5
V gene: TRBV14

CDR3 protein: ASSLGQGHTGELF
J gene: TRBJ2-2
V gene: TRBV7-9

CDR3 protein: ASSSLAGFYNEQF
J gene: TRBJ2-1
V gene: TRBV19

CDR3 protein: ASSPGAGKNGELF
J gene: TRBJ2-2
V gene: TRBV18

CDR3 protein: ASSYRAGSGNTEAF
J gene: TRBJ1-1
V gene: TRBV6-5

CDR3 protein: ASSPGQGYFNYGYT
J gene: TRBJ1-2
V gene: TRBV25-1

CDR3 protein: ASSSRDRGINQPQH
J gene: TRBJ1-5
V gene: TRBV5-8

CDR3 protein: ASSGNQGGGSPLH
J gene: TRBJ1-6
V gene: TRBV19